This TCR beta chain was retrieved from a study of STAT3 mutations in large granular lymphocyte leukemia (dated by TCRdb to between 2018 and 2021). Study-level background: In roughly half of the longitudinally sequenced T-LGLL patients, canonical activating STAT3 mutations were detected. A couple of patients with natural killer LGL leukemia were also sequenced longitudinally as controls within the study. Patients were sequenced at roughly 3.8 time points on average, with the number of samplings per patient ranging from 2 to 8. To reconstruct clonal hierarchy and dynamics, serial deep sequencing of TCRbeta CDR3 and STAT3 was performed in patients with T-cell large granular lymphocyte leukemia. One or more immunosuppressive therapy regimens were given to more than half of T-LGLL patients, and hematologic response was seen in around two fifths of the treated patients. About 19 representative T-LGLL cases were selected from an initial cohort of about 200 LGL patients for longitudinal TCRbeta and STAT3 sequencing.

The same DNA, extracted from blood mononuclear cells, served for both the TCR sequencing and the STAT3 sequencing. The germline V gene yields MNHEY for CDR1 and SVGAGI for CDR2. V is trimmed back by 2 bases and J by 3 bases, and the junction contains 4 bases that no gene match accounts for. Spanning cysteine to phenylalanine, the CDR3 consists of 14 amino acids. Left in the record is the CDR3 DNA by itself, 42 bases read in frame from the first base. The sample holds one count of this clone. Its antigen remains unidentified. No clone much larger than this one lies a single base away; base qualities are absent. General study outcomes and caveats: Persisting codominant clonotypes in some patients meant a small but highly pathogenic clone may have been missed. At least one immunodominant TCRbeta clonotype was identified in every T-LGLL patient, and multiple immunodominant subclonotypes were identified in about half of the T-LGLL patients. Dominant TCR clone burden was found to exceed STAT3 mutant burden in several patients, suggesting that STAT3 mutation arose secondarily within a pre-expanded clone. Variable intervals between samplings and differing treatment regimens complicated linking therapy response to changes in TCR clonal burden. In about 30% of the 18 patients, TCR clonotype switching occurred after therapy, and every newly emerging clone was STAT3 wild type. Because no samples were available when a clone first appeared, clonal expansion was inferred from samplings taken at other points.

TCRbeta libraries were sequenced on an Illumina MiSeq, and an average of roughly 41,000 productive templates per sample was obtained. TCRbeta CDR3 libraries were generated with the immunoSEQ assay using multiplex PCR amplification. In the authors' own workflow: Repertoire diversity was calculated as previously defined, and values close to 0 indicated extremely monoclonal samples. Drawn from immuneACCESS, this table holds only the in-frame rearrangements with V and J called that TCRdb kept. Clones are partly lost; checked studies trace under half to an unresolved V gene and leave the rest unexplained. V and J calls and clone size follow that table, whereas D and trimming were derived from the DNA. Here the sample has 10,000 or so clones; about 70% occur a single time. The leading ten clones occupy around 50% of the sample.

Sequencing was performed on peripheral blood mononuclear cells. This clonotype was sampled from a man between 60 and 75 years old with T-cell large granular lymphocyte leukemia. Some clones in this sample may be carry-over from other donors' samples. The age is the age at diagnosis. The rearranged chain carries TRBV6-5 and TRBJ2-7; the junction holds 7 bases that match TRBD1. The DNA reads TGTGCCAGCAGTTACGGGGGACAGATCTACGAGCAGTACTTC. Its protein reads: CASSYGGQIYEQYF.